One TCR beta chain is described in this entry. What it recognizes is unknown. Trimming took off 0 bases at V and 4 bases at J, with 7 bases between the two ends. Germline CDR1 is DFQATT and CDR2 is SNEGSKA (reference sequence). CDR3 length equals 13 residues. This sample was included in a study of T-cell reconstitution after alpha-beta-depleted transplantation in children. Findings of the study overall: Reported findings indicate that, about two months after transplant, alpha-beta T cells came from several hundred expanded clones, which were derived from non-depleted graft cells. Certain patients had high TCRbeta diversity at day 60, and it came from recipient T cells and thymic progenitors that survived. Once a year had passed after transplant, T-cell counts and diversity came mostly from newly produced T cells.

Using unique molecular identifiers, the investigators prepared the TCRbeta library. TCRdb processed the PCR reads anew with MiXCR; each CDR3 protein has one entry. The table records 500,000 or so distinct CDR3 sequences, about 10% of them present only once. The sequencing here drew on PBMCs, mostly from graft donor cells, taken 180 days after TCRalphabeta/CD19-depleted stem cell transplant. The origin of this receptor is a female patient between 2 and 15 years old who had a stem cell transplant for aplastic anemia, so the T cells may come from the graft donor. The chain links TRBV20-1 to TRBJ2-4; D is undetermined. In DNA form, the CDR3 reads TGCAGTGCTAGAGATCTGGCTAAAAACATTCAGTACTTC. It codes for CSARDLAKNIQYF.